This T cell receptor beta chain was sequenced during a study of T cells in Graves' hyperthyroidism and ophthalmopathy. Amplified regions were TCR beta CDR3 sequences from RNA transcripts. A first-round RT-PCR of the TCR CDR3 used the HTBI primer set. TCRdb reprocessed the multiplex PCR reads with MiXCR, giving one entry per CDR3 protein. The data hold a few hundred thousand distinct CDR3 sequences, with about 15% observed a single time. Concerning this clonotype itself: Its antigen is currently unknown.

Points from the study as a whole: Ophthalmopathy, which appeared later, was predicted by the model a median roughly 6.4 months before onset.

The CDR3 sequence is 14 residues long. Germline assignment: CDR1 SGHKS and CDR2 YYEKEE (reference sequence). With 1 base removed from V and 2 bases from J, the gap between germline ends came to 9 bases. The sequencing input was blood. The gene calls are TRBV5-5 and TRBJ1-2; D is undetermined. The TCR sequence derives from a woman between 25 and 40 years old with Graves' hyperthyroidism. For the CDR3, the DNA is TGTGCCAGCAGCTTGCCGGGAGTCAACTATGGCTACACCTTC. Translation: CASSLPGVNYGYTF.